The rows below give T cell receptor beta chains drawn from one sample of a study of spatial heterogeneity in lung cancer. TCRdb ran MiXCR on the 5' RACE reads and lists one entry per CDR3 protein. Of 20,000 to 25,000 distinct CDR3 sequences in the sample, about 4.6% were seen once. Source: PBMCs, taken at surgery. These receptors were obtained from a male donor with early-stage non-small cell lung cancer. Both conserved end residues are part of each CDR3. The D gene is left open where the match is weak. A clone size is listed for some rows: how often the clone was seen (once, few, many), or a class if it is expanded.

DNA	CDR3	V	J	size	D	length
TGTGCTAGCAGCTTAGCCGGGGAGGGAGATACGCAGTATTTT	CASSLAGEGDTQYF	TRBV7-7	TRBJ2-3	many	TRBD2	14
TGTGCCTTAAAGGGGGGGCGAGATCGGGGCACAGATACGCAGTATTTT	CALKGGRDRGTDTQYF	TRBV27	TRBJ2-3	many	.	16
TGTGCCAGCAGCCCGGGACTCCGCACAGATACGCAGTATTTT	CASSPGLRTDTQYF	TRBV5-6	TRBJ2-3	many	.	14
TGCGCCAGCAGCCAAGATCTCAGGGGGCAATCACCCCTCCACTTT	CASSQDLRGQSPLHF	TRBV4-3	TRBJ1-6	many	TRBD1	15
TGTGCCAGCAGTGAAGCGGTTCGCCAACTAGGTGAAGCTTTCTTT	CASSEAVRQLGEAFF	TRBV6-1	TRBJ1-1	many	.	15
TGCGCCAGCAGCCAAAACCCACTAGCGGCAGATACGCAGTATTTT	CASSQNPLAADTQYF	TRBV4-3	TRBJ2-3	many	TRBD2	15
TGTGCCACCAGCAGGGCTGAAACCTACGAGCAGTACTTC	CATSRAETYEQYF	TRBV15	TRBJ2-7	many	.	13
TGTGCCAGCAACACCATTAGTGGTGCCCTTGACAAAAACATTCAGTACTTC	CASNTISGALDKNIQYF	TRBV6-1	TRBJ2-4	many	.	17
TGTGCCACCGGGGGACTAGCGGTCCAAGAGACCCAGTACTTC	CATGGLAVQETQYF	TRBV24-1	TRBJ2-5	many	TRBD2	14
TGCAGTGCTAGAGATCTAAGCGGGAGCTCCTACAATGAGCAGTTCTTC	CSARDLSGSSYNEQFF	TRBV20-1	TRBJ2-1	few	TRBD2	16
TGTGCCAGCAGTGAACAATTTAGCAATCAGCCCCAGCATTTT	CASSEQFSNQPQHF	TRBV6-1	TRBJ1-5	many	.	14
TGTGCCAGCAGCTCAGCCGGGCAGTCCCTGCTGGGGGCCAACGTCCTGACTTTC	CASSSAGQSLLGANVLTF	TRBV7-8	TRBJ2-6	few	.	18
TGCAGTGCATTGCGACGACTCACTGAAGCTTTCTTT	CSALRRLTEAFF	TRBV20-1	TRBJ1-1	few	.	12
TGCAGCGTTGATGTGAGGGTAAACACTGAAGCTTTCTTT	CSVDVRVNTEAFF	TRBV29-1	TRBJ1-1	.	.	13
TGTGCCAGCAGTGAAAGGCAGGGTCCCGAAGCTTTCTTT	CASSERQGPEAFF	TRBV2	TRBJ1-1	few	.	13
TGTGCCAGCAGCTTAGGACAGGCTGGAAACACCATATATTTT	CASSLGQAGNTIYF	TRBV7-2	TRBJ1-3	many	.	14
TGTGCCAGCTCACCGGCAGCAGGGTACGGCTACACCTTC	CASSPAAGYGYTF	TRBV18	TRBJ1-2	few	.	13
TGTGCCAGCAGTACTGGACAGGGGAACACTGAAGCTTTCTTT	CASSTGQGNTEAFF	TRBV6-4	TRBJ1-1	.	TRBD1	14
TGTGCCAGCTGCGAAACAGGGTCTGAGACCCAGTACTTC	CASCETGSETQYF	TRBV28	TRBJ2-5	.	.	13
TGCGCCAGCAGCTTAACAACAGGGGTCACCGGGGAGCTGTTTTTT	CASSLTTGVTGELFF	TRBV5-1	TRBJ2-2	many	TRBD1	15
TGCAGCGTTCAGGGACAGGGTTTCACAGATACGCAGTATTTT	CSVQGQGFTDTQYF	TRBV29-1	TRBJ2-3	medium-sized	TRBD1	14
TGTGCCAGCAGCTTAGGACTAGCGAATCTCAATGAGCAGTTCTTC	CASSLGLANLNEQFF	TRBV7-9	TRBJ2-1	medium-sized	TRBD2	15
TGTGCCTGGAGCCGGCCCCGAGGCAACACTGAAGCTTTCTTT	CAWSRPRGNTEAFF	TRBV30	TRBJ1-1	few	.	14
TGCGCCAGCAGCTTAGCTAGCGGGGCTAGCTCCTACGAGCAGTACTTC	CASSLASGASSYEQYF	TRBV5-1	TRBJ2-7	many	TRBD2	16
TGTGCCAGCTCACCTCGTCCACACACTAGCGGGAGAGCCGATAACCAAGAGACCCAGTACTTC	CASSPRPHTSGRADNQETQYF	TRBV18	TRBJ2-5	many	TRBD2	21
TGTGCCAGCAGCCTTAGCGACAGTTACTACGAGCAGTACTTC	CASSLSDSYYEQYF	TRBV9	TRBJ2-7	.	.	14
TGCAGTGCTAGAGATCCAAGGGGGCTTAGCACAGATACGCAGTATTTT	CSARDPRGLSTDTQYF	TRBV20-1	TRBJ2-3	.	TRBD1	16
TGTGCCACCAGTGTAGGGACCAATGAGCAGTTCTTC	CATSVGTNEQFF	TRBV24-1	TRBJ2-1	medium-sized	.	12
TGTGCCAGTAGTATAGGGAGCGGGCCGCCCCAGCATTTT	CASSIGSGPPQHF	TRBV19	TRBJ1-5	many	.	13
TGCAGTGCCCTAAGGACTCAGAACACTGAAGCTTTCTTT	CSALRTQNTEAFF	TRBV20-1	TRBJ1-1	medium-sized	.	13
TGTGCCAGCAGCTTCGGTATCACAGATACGCAGTATTTT	CASSFGITDTQYF	TRBV7-2	TRBJ2-3	many	.	13
TGTGCCAGCAGCTTAGCGCTCTTCGATGAGCAGTTCTTC	CASSLALFDEQFF	TRBV7-2	TRBJ2-1	medium-sized	.	13
TGCAGCGTTCTCCGACAGGGAGAGGCCACTGAAGCTTTCTTT	CSVLRQGEATEAFF	TRBV29-1	TRBJ1-1	many	TRBD1	14
TGTGCCAGCAGCTCACAGGGTAGCTCCTATAATTCACCCCTCCACTTT	CASSSQGSSYNSPLHF	TRBV11-2	TRBJ1-6	medium-sized	.	16
TGTGCCAGCAGCCTCGCTTGGACCTACGAGCAGTACTTC	CASSLAWTYEQYF	TRBV27	TRBJ2-7	many	.	13
TGTGCCAGCAGCACAACGGATGAAAAACTGTTTTTT	CASSTTDEKLFF	TRBV9	TRBJ1-4	medium-sized	.	12
TGCAGTGCTAGCTCGACAGGATTAAATCAGCCCCAGCATTTT	CSASSTGLNQPQHF	TRBV20-1	TRBJ1-5	many	.	14
TGCAGTGCTAGAGGGGGGTGGTTGGGCACAGATACGCAGTATTTT	CSARGGWLGTDTQYF	TRBV20-1	TRBJ2-3	.	.	15
TGTGCCAGCAGCTCCTCAGGGAGTAGCCAAGAGACCCAGTACTTC	CASSSSGSSQETQYF	TRBV11-2	TRBJ2-5	medium-sized	.	15
TGTGCCAGCAGCTTATCGGCGGGGACTAGCTTTGAGCAGTTCTTC	CASSLSAGTSFEQFF	TRBV7-8	TRBJ2-1	.	TRBD2	15
TGTGCCAGCAGCCTGACAGGGGGCAATACCGGGGAGCTGTTTTTT	CASSLTGGNTGELFF	TRBV7-8	TRBJ2-2	many	TRBD1	15
TGCAGTGCTATTTCCCCACAGGGATCAAGCAATCAGCCCCAGCATTTT	CSAISPQGSSNQPQHF	TRBV20-1	TRBJ1-5	many	.	16
TGCAGTGCTTCAAGGACAGGAATAAACTCACCCCTCCACTTT	CSASRTGINSPLHF	TRBV20-1	TRBJ1-6	many	TRBD1	14
TGCAGCGTAGGCGGGGGGTTCGAAGATACGCAGTATTTT	CSVGGGFEDTQYF	TRBV29-1	TRBJ2-3	many	TRBD2	13
TGTGCCAGCAGCCAGATGGGCTCACCCCTCCACTTT	CASSQMGSPLHF	TRBV25-1	TRBJ1-6	many	.	12
TGTGCCAGCAGTCGACGCCCCACTAGCGCCCCGAGCTCCTACAATGAGCAGTTCTTC	CASSRRPTSAPSSYNEQFF	TRBV6-5	TRBJ2-1	many	TRBD2	19
TGCGCCAGCAGCTTCAAAATTAGCGGGAGTGGAAATGAGCAGTTCTTC	CASSFKISGSGNEQFF	TRBV5-1	TRBJ2-1	many	TRBD2	16
TGTGCCACCAGCAGAGGTCCAGTGAACTCCTACGAGCAGTACTTC	CATSRGPVNSYEQYF	TRBV15	TRBJ2-7	few	.	15
TGTGCCAGCAGCCCCGGGACTCTCCGCCAAGCTTTCTTT	CASSPGTLRQAFF	TRBV9	TRBJ1-1	many	.	13
TGTGCCAGCAGTCCCCGGGACTCCCTAGGGGCAGATACGCAGTATTTT	CASSPRDSLGADTQYF	TRBV28	TRBJ2-3	medium-sized	.	16
TGTGCCAGCAGCCCACTACGTACCACTTCTTACAATGAGCAGTTCTTC	CASSPLRTTSYNEQFF	TRBV6-5	TRBJ2-1	.	.	16
TGCGCCAGCAGCCGTACAGGGGGCAATCAGCCCCAGCATTTT	CASSRTGGNQPQHF	TRBV5-1	TRBJ1-5	.	TRBD1	14
TGCGCCAGCAGCTTGAGCAACAGTGGTAATGAGCAGTTCTTC	CASSLSNSGNEQFF	TRBV5-1	TRBJ2-1	many	.	14